The TCR beta chain under discussion was sequenced for a study of blood T cell repertoires in COVID-19. In the study overall: Samples came from the United States, Italy and Spain, spanning acute and convalescent COVID-19. PBMCs, B-cell-depleted T cells, or T cells were the source of the cDNA or gDNA that made up the material.

Authors' data handling: Researchers report that nucleated cell counts were estimated from reference gene primer amplification. Sequencing was performed with immunoSEQ multiplex PCR; in TCRdb, only in-frame clones are kept and a portion is missing. The DNA gave D and trimming, while V, J and clone size come from that table. Among 230,000 or so clones listed, roughly 90% were seen once. Sequencing was carried out using peripheral blood. This TCR was recovered from a man aged 40-50 years with active or convalescent COVID-19.

In DNA, the CDR3 is TGTGCCAGCAGCTTGGAACCTAGCGGGAGATTATCAGATACGCAGTATTTT. As protein: CASSLEPSGRLSDTQYF. The chain couples TRBV5-4 to TRBJ2-3; 10 bases are shared with TRBD2. The CDR3 loop spans 17 amino acids. CDR1 is SGHNT and CDR2 is YYREEE in the germline V gene (reference sequence). After removal of 0 bases from V and 4 bases from J, the junction contained 8 bases not matched to a gene.